The table lists the clone carrying this T cell receptor (beta chain) with a few counts. Its antigen is still unknown. A library made for alpha chains picked up this beta chain off target, so its size means little. Every individual TCR cDNA molecule carried its own unique molecular identifier, which allowed correction of PCR and sequencing errors. TCRdb redid the calling of the 5' RACE reads with MiXCR, one entry per CDR3 protein. Among over 15,000 distinct CDR3 sequences listed, roughly 5.8% were seen once. V lost 4 bases, J lost 4 bases, and 4 bases stayed unmatched. The CDR3 has 14 residues. CDR1 DFQATT and CDR2 SNEGSKA come from the germline V gene (reference sequence). This record belongs to a study of spatial heterogeneity in lung cancer. Overall study: Compared with alpha-chain sequences, beta-chain sequences were consistently detected in greater numbers. Matched bulk RNA-seq provided a T cell module score, and TCR transcript counts in tumor regions correlated strongly with it. Study-wide points: Higher tumor mutation counts went along with higher counts of expanded intratumoral alpha and beta TCRs.

Time point denoted: sample taken at primary tumor resection. The sequence derives from a female donor with early-stage non-small cell lung cancer. The genes are TRBV20-1 and TRBJ2-6, with 7 positions matching TRBD1. The sequences come from lung tumor tissue, collected at surgery. CDR3 nucleotides: TGCAGTGCTATTCAGGGGGACGGGGCCAACGTCCTGACTTTC. The encoded protein is CSAIQGDGANVLTF.